This T cell receptor beta chain appears in the sequencing data of a study of cytomegalovirus exposure and HLA in healthy donors. Study-wide findings and caveats: Across donors, most TCRs were seen rarely, yet some public ones were widespread. A further, later analysis showed that HLA-associated TCR beta chains (compared with equally common others) were more clonally expanded. Donors were assumed by presence/absence analyses to have roughly uniform sequencing depth. After further analysis at a later stage, 15,000 to 20,000 TCR beta sequences were associated with HLA alleles at 0.05 false discovery rate.

CDR1 MDHEN and CDR2 SYDVKM come from the germline V gene. The V gene lost 6 bases and the J gene lost 4 bases, with 15 bases spanning the gap. CDR3 length: 14 amino acids. With respect to this clone: The antigen is undetermined.

The PCR made use of 60 Vbeta and 13 Jbeta primers. The repertoire was sequenced with immunoSEQ multiplex PCR; TCRdb's copy has only in-frame clones and lacks some. The sample has some 120,000 clones, 75% seen once; the top ten hold just under 3%. Sequenced input: PBMCs. This TCR derives from a woman in her forties in good health and CMV-seropositive. The chain employs TRBV28 and TRBJ1-2; a weak D match, TRBD1 (5 bases). CDR3 protein: CASSPRGWSYGYTF. The CDR3 bases are TGTGCCAGCAGCCCCCGGGGGTGGAGCTATGGCTACACCTTC.